This TCR beta chain emerged from a study of control samples from healthy donors and cancer patients. Libraries were prepared by immunoSEQ multiplex PCR; TCRdb keeps only in-frame clonotypes and omits some of them. The repertoire has about 160,000 clones, 80% to 95% of them found once; the top ten carry 0.68%. The V gene's germline CDR1 is MGHRA and CDR2 YSYEKL. CDR3 length equals 15 residues. V dropped 0 bases and J dropped 0 bases, with 8 bases sitting between them. Sample: blood. The origin of this receptor is a woman between 25 and 40 years old in good health. This sequence joins TRBV4-1 and TRBJ1-2, with D maybe TRBD1 (5 bases). The CDR3 nucleotides are TGCGCCAGCAGCCAAGACCCAGGGTCTAACTATGGCTACACCTTC. Translation: CASSQDPGSNYGYTF.